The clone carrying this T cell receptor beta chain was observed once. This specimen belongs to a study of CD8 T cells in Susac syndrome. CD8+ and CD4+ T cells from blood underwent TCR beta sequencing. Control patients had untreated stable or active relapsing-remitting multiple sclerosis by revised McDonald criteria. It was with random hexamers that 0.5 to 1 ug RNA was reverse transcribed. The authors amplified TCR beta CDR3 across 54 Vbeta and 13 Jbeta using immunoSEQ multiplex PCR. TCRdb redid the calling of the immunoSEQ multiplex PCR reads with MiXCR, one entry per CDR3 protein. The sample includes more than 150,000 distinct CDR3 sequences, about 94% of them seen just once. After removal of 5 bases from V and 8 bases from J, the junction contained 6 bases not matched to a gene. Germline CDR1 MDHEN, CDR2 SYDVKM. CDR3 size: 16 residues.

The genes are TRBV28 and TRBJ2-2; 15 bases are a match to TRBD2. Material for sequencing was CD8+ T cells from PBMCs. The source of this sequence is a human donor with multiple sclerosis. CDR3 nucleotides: TGTGCCAGCAGTCCTGGGACTAGCGGGGGGAGAGGGGAGCTGTTTTTT. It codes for CASSPGTSGGRGELFF. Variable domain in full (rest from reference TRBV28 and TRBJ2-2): DVKVTQSSRYLVKRTGEKVFLECVQDMDHENMFWYRQDPGLGLRLIYFSYDVKMKEKGDIPEGYSVSREKKERFSLILESASTNQTSMYLCASSPGTSGGRGELFFGEGSRLTVL.